This T cell receptor beta chain was sequenced for a study of CD4 T cells in relation to SARS-CoV-2 and coronaviruses. Note on this clone: Its specificity is not known.

Unexposed donor CD4+ T cells date from about 2011-2018, before the COVID-19 pandemic. Isolation of CD4+ T cells took place after less than 13 days in culture. As cell numbers allowed, unexposed-donor CD4+ T cells faced SARS-CoV-2 S/N and four cold-coronavirus spikes. CDR3 length: 13 residues. Trimming stripped 6 bases from V and 0 bases from J, with 8 bases between. Produced via immunoSEQ multiplex PCR; TCRdb's table is partial and in-frame only. This sample yields about 26,000 clones, of which around 73% are seen a single time; over 15% belongs to the top ten. This TCR was recovered from a human donor in good health. V gene TRBV12-3 or TRBV12-4 combines with J gene TRBJ1-2; D gene uncertain. The sample taken for sequencing was CD4+ T cells from PBMCs, cultured in vitro. The CDR3 is CASRPTTNYGYTF. The CDR3 DNA reads as TGTGCCAGCAGACCGACAACTAACTATGGCTACACCTTC.